A single sample gave rise to the 10 T cell receptor beta chains below, sequenced in a study of cytomegalovirus exposure and HLA in healthy donors. The PCR employed 60 Vbeta primers together with 13 Jbeta primers. Sequencing used immunoSEQ multiplex PCR; TCRdb keeps in-frame clones, though not all of them. The sample has 100,000 to 150,000 clones, 83% seen once; the top ten hold roughly 20%. Sequencing was carried out using PBMCs. The receptor source for this set is a man aged 18 to 35 in good health and CMV-seropositive.

This clone was found once. The gene calls are TRBV10-3 and TRBJ2-7, with D possibly TRBD2 on 6 matching bases. This CDR3 spans 13 amino acids. V lost 9 bases to trimming and J lost 2 bases, with 14 bases between them. Germline V gene sequence: CDR1 ENHRY, CDR2 SYGVKD. Here the CDR3 DNA reads TGTGCCATATCTAGCGAGGGTACCTACGAGCAGTACTTC. This encodes CAISSEGTYEQYF.

The J gene is TRBJ1-4, the V gene TRBV18; TRBD1 agrees at 7 bases. Trimming at V came to 6 bases and at J to 6 bases, leaving 7 bases not matched to a gene. Germline V gene data show CDR1 as KGHSH and CDR2 as LQKENI. The CDR3 has 14 residues. The CDR3 nucleotides read TGTGCCAGCTCCCGGACAGGAGGAGATGAAAAACTGTTTTTT. Translating gives CASSRTGGDEKLFF.

The chain recombines TRBV15 with TRBJ1-1, with 10 bases aligning to TRBD1. Trimming at V came to 5 bases and at J to 2 bases, leaving 2 bases not matched to a gene. CDR1 is LNHNV, CDR2 YYDKDF, per germline (reference sequence). The CDR3 sequence is 14 residues long. CDR3 loop: CATSRDRGNTEAFF. Here the CDR3 DNA reads TGTGCCACCAGCCGGGACAGGGGCAACACTGAAGCTTTCTTT.

The V and J genes are TRBV4-1 and TRBJ2-5; 10 nucleotides agree with TRBD2. The V segment lost 0 bases and the J segment 5 bases; nucleotides outside the gene matches: 9. Germline values: CDR1 MGHRA, CDR2 YSYEKL. CDR3 size: 17 residues. For the CDR3, the DNA is TGCGCCAGCAGCCAAGAAGGGAGCGGGGGGGCGTGGGAGACCCAGTACTTC. Its protein product is CASSQEGSGGAWETQYF.

The chain joins TRBV7-2 to TRBJ2-3, with 10 bases matching TRBD1. After removal of 3 bases from V and 5 bases from J, the junction contained 2 bases not matched to a gene. CDR1 SGHTA and CDR2 FQGNSA come from the germline V gene. CDR3 length equals 14 residues. CDR3 coding DNA: TGTGCCAGCAGCTTGGACAGGGGGATAGATACGCAGTATTTT. Translated, it gives CASSLDRGIDTQYF. The entire variable domain, with the rest obtained from reference TRBV7-2 and TRBJ2-3, is as follows: GAGVSQSPSNKVTEKGKDVELRCDPISGHTALYWYRQSLGQGLEFLIYFQGNSAPDKSGLPSDRFSAERTGGSVSTLTIQRTQQEDSAVYLCASSLDRGIDTQYFGPGTRLTVL.

The J gene is TRBJ1-4, the V gene TRBV14; D is unclear. CDR3 size: 15 residues. Trimming pared 0 bases from V and 8 bases from J, leaving 13 bases between. CDR1 and CDR2 from the germline V gene are SGHDN and FVKESK. CDR3 in DNA: TGTGCCAGCAGCCAAGAATCGCCGTTCGGGGAAAAACTGTTTTTT. Translating it yields CASSQESPFGEKLFF.

The J gene is TRBJ1-2, the V gene TRBV5-4, with D perhaps TRBD1 (5 bases). From germline, CDR1 is SGHNT and CDR2 YYREEE (reference sequence). CDR3 length: 13 amino acids. Trimming removed 0 bases from V and 7 bases from J, with 10 bases in between. CDR3 DNA: TGTGCCAGCAGCTTGGATTTGGGGGGTGGCTACACCTTC. Its translation is CASSLDLGGGYTF.

This clone was detected once. The chain employs TRBV7-9 and TRBJ2-3, with D possibly being TRBD2 (6 bases). CDR1 is SEHNR, CDR2 FQNEAQ, per germline (reference sequence). This CDR3 is 13 amino acids long. The V end was cut by 5 bases, the J end by 1 base, with 7 bases between. The CDR3 reads CASSPGGTDTQYF. As DNA, the CDR3 is TGTGCCAGCAGCCCGGGGGGCACAGATACGCAGTATTTT.

The chain employs TRBV19 and TRBJ1-1, with unresolved D. Germline V CDR1 and CDR2: LNHDA, SQIVND (reference sequence). This CDR3 region has 15 residues. The V and J ends lost 2 bases and 0 bases respectively, with 10 bases between them. Written as DNA, the CDR3 is TGTGCCAGTAGTATATCGGGGTGGGTGAACACTGAAGCTTTCTTT. This encodes CASSISGWVNTEAFF.

Remarks on this clone: Mismatch with germline at one junction end may stem from a read error. The V gene is TRBV11-2, the J gene TRBJ2-2; D is perhaps TRBD2 (6 bases). Germline CDR1 is SGHAT and CDR2 is FQNNGV. The length of the CDR3 is 15 residues. The CDR3 loop reads CASTLGLAHTGELFF. CDR3 DNA: TGTGCCAGCACCTTAGGGCTAGCGCACACCGGGGAGCTGTTTTTT.